Listed below are T cell receptor beta chains from one sample, sequenced in a study of shared clonotypes between healthy human individuals. Produced via immunoSEQ multiplex PCR; TCRdb's table is partial and in-frame only. This table has roughly 1 million clones, about 84% appearing once. Sequencing was carried out using memory CD4+ T cells from PBMCs. The receptors here all came from a man between 18 and 35 years old in good health. Some clones in this sample may be carry-over from other donors' samples. CDR3s include the opening cysteine and the closing phenylalanine or tryptophan. A D gene is named only where the DNA matches it firmly. Not every row has a clone size; where given, it reads once, few, many or a size class.

NA | NA | TRBJ1-2 | TRBV20-1 | TGCAGTGCTGGCGAGGGGGTTGGCTACACCTTC | CSAGEGVGYTF
TRBD1 | NA | TRBJ2-3 | TRBV2 | TGTGCCAGCGGCAGGACAGGTCCTACAGATACGCAGTATTTT | CASGRTGPTDTQYF
NA | NA | TRBJ2-7 | TRBV5-6 | TGTGCCAGCAGCTTTACGGGACCAACCTACGAGCAGTACTTC | CASSFTGPTYEQYF
TRBD2 | NA | TRBJ2-1 | TRBV18 | TGTGCCAGCTCACCGCCGGGGGGGGCCTACAATGAGCAGTTCTTC | CASSPPGGAYNEQFF
NA | NA | TRBJ2-6 | TRBV5-1 | TGCGCCAGCAGCTCCGAGCCGGGGCATGGGGCCAACGTCCTGACTTTC | CASSSEPGHGANVLTF
NA | NA | TRBJ1-1 | TRBV5-1 | TGCGCCAGCAGCTCTGAGGGGCTACCGAACACTGAAGCTTTCTTT | CASSSEGLPNTEAFF
NA | few | TRBJ1-5 | TRBV2 | TGTGCCAGCAGTGAATTTGGGGGGGATCAGCCCCAGCATTTT | CASSEFGGDQPQHF
NA | few | TRBJ1-5 | TRBV18 | TGTGCCAGCTCACCCTTCCAAGACCCTGGCAATCAGCCCCAGCATTTT | CASSPFQDPGNQPQHF
TRBD2 | NA | TRBJ2-1 | TRBV28 | TGTGCCAGCAGTTTCGGCGGCGGGAGAAATGAGCAGTTCTTC | CASSFGGGRNEQFF
TRBD2 | NA | TRBJ2-1 | TRBV7-2 | TGTGCCAGCAGCTTGCCGGGACTAGCGGGAGGCGAGCAGTTCTTC | CASSLPGLAGGEQFF
TRBD2 | NA | TRBJ2-3 | TRBV5-8 | TGTGCCAGCAGCTTAGACCTAGCGGGGACAGATACGCAGTATTTT | CASSLDLAGTDTQYF
NA | NA | TRBJ2-1 | TRBV2 | TGTGCCAGCAGTGAGTTAGCGGTCGGATACAATGAGCAGTTCTTC | CASSELAVGYNEQFF
NA | once | TRBJ1-3 | TRBV7-2 | TGTGCCAGCAGCTTAGTTCCTAGACGGAACTCTGGAAACACCATATATTTT | CASSLVPRRNSGNTIYF
TRBD1 | NA | TRBJ2-7 | TRBV28 | TGTGCCAGCCGGACCGGGACAGGGGTCTACGAGCAGTACTTC | CASRTGTGVYEQYF
TRBD1 | NA | TRBJ1-2 | TRBV13 | TGTGCCAGCAAGCGCGCGGGACAGGGGGCGCGGGGCTACACCTTC | CASKRAGQGARGYTF
NA | NA | TRBJ2-2 | TRBV5-1 | TGCGCCAGCAGCTTGGATCGTAGTAGTTCCGGGGAGCTGTTTTTT | CASSLDRSSSGELFF
NA | NA | TRBJ2-3 | TRBV7-9 | TGTGCCAGCAGCCTACTCCCGGGGATGGGGCAGTATTTT | CASSLLPGMGQYF
NA | NA | TRBJ1-2 | TRBV7-2 | TGTGCCAGCAGCCCTCGGGAGGGTTGGGACTATGGCTACACCTTC | CASSPREGWDYGYTF
NA | once | TRBJ2-7 | TRBV5-5 | TGTGCCAGCAGCTACGGACCGTTCTACGAGCAGTACTTC | CASSYGPFYEQYF
NA | NA | TRBJ2-3 | TRBV7-2 | TGTGCCAGCAGCTTATTTTTGAGCACAGATACGCAGTATTTT | CASSLFLSTDTQYF
TRBD2 | many | TRBJ2-5 | TRBV5-6 | TGTGCCAGCAGCTTGGCTGGACTAGCGGGAGGAACTGAGACCCAGTACTTC | CASSLAGLAGGTETQYF
NA | NA | TRBJ2-3 | TRBV9 | TGTGCCAGCAGCGTAGACTTCGGGAGCGCAGATACGCAGTATTTT | CASSVDFGSADTQYF
NA | NA | TRBJ2-7 | TRBV4-1 | TGCGCCAGCAGCCCCCGACAGGACTCCTACGAGCAGTACTTC | CASSPRQDSYEQYF
NA | NA | TRBJ1-2 | TRBV9 | TGTGCCAGCAGCGCAGTCGTGGGCCCACAGAGCTACACCTTC | CASSAVVGPQSYTF
TRBD1 | NA | TRBJ1-1 | TRBV7-2 | TGTGCCAGCAGCACACCAGGGGGCAGGGACACTGAAGCTTTCTTT | CASSTPGGRDTEAFF
NA | NA | TRBJ1-4 | TRBV9 | TGTGCCAGCAGCCAGGGCTCTCCGAATGAAAAACTGTTTTTT | CASSQGSPNEKLFF